This paragraph reports one TCR beta chain. The method was immunoSEQ multiplex PCR; TCRdb's version includes in-frame clones alone and lacks a portion of them. The top ten clones hold 0.7% to 0.9% of a sample with roughly 100,000 clones, over 85% of them seen once. Germline V gene sequence: CDR1 SGHRS, CDR2 YFSETQ. V was trimmed by 3 bases and J by 4 bases, leaving 11 bases between them. The CDR3 extends over 15 amino acids. This sample is drawn from a study of cytomegalovirus exposure and HLA in healthy donors. The clonotype comes from a woman between 18 and 29 years old in good health and CMV-seronegative. This rearrangement joins TRBV5-1 to TRBJ2-6, with a possible D match to TRBD1 (6 bases). Sequencing input: PBMCs. The CDR3 DNA reads TGCGCCAGCAGCTCACAGGGATCCGGGGCCAACGTCCTGACTTTC. It yields the protein CASSSQGSGANVLTF.